This T cell receptor (beta chain) was captured in a study of T cell repertoires in cytomegalovirus infection. The study, taken as a whole, reports: CMV carriers having the relevant HLA were flagged by cumulative public TCR beta family frequency.

Comments on this clonotype: Its target is not known.

In TCRdb, the reads were re-called with MiXCR into one record per CDR3 protein. The data show 200,000 to 300,000 distinct CDR3 sequences, 12% seen once. This CDR3 has 12 amino acids. V lost 4 bases, J lost 8 bases, and 11 bases lay in between. The source of this sequence is a human donor in good health (CMV status not recorded). Some clones in this sample may be carry-over from other donors' samples. The sequenced sample was PBMCs. This rearrangement joins TRBV12-3 or TRBV12-4 to TRBJ1-1; no clear D. The CDR3 DNA reads TGTGCCAGCAGTTGGCTGGGCGCAGAAGCTTTCTTT. This codes for CASSWLGAEAFF.